These 21 T cell receptor beta chains originate from one sample sequenced in a study of spatial heterogeneity in lung cancer. Time point denoted: sample taken at primary tumor resection. From the 5' RACE reads, TCRdb called clonotypes with MiXCR, one entry per CDR3 protein. This sample has around 40,000 distinct CDR3 sequences, with roughly 5.2% found just once. Sequencing used PBMCs, obtained at surgery. All receptors come from a female donor with early-stage non-small cell lung cancer.

In its sample, this clonotype was seen many times. The rearrangement uses TRBV5-1 and TRBJ2-7; D is tentatively TRBD1 or TRBD2 (5 bases each). The V gene lost 0 bases and the J gene lost 3 bases, with 10 bases spanning the gap. The germline V gene has CDR1 SGHRS and CDR2 YFSETQ. The CDR3 is 14 residues long. The CDR3 sequence: CASSLAGTFYEQYF. In nucleotides, the CDR3 is TGCGCCAGCAGCTTGGCGGGGACCTTCTACGAGCAGTACTTC.

The chain combines TRBV5-4 with TRBJ2-2; 7 positions agree with TRBD2. The trim removed 4 bases at V and 5 bases at J, leaving 11 bases unmatched. Per the germline V gene, CDR1 is SGHNT and CDR2 is YYREEE (reference sequence). The CDR3 has 16 residues. The CDR3 DNA is TGTGCCAGCAGCCTCGGAGTAGCGGGCGAGACCGGGGAGCTGTTTTTT. Residues: CASSLGVAGETGELFF.

This clonotype was recorded at least ten times. CDR3 protein: CASSPTPWVSETQYF. Here the CDR3 DNA reads TGTGCCAGCAGCCCCACGCCATGGGTCTCGGAGACCCAGTACTTC. The chain is built from TRBV7-2 and TRBJ2-5; no clear D gene. The CDR3 is 15 residues long. The V gene's germline CDR1 is SGHTA and CDR2 FQGNSA. Trimming removed 5 bases at V and 5 bases at J, with 18 bases between.

This clonotype was counted between two and nine times. The CDR3 here is CASSYSEGNEQYF. As DNA, the CDR3 is TGTGCCAGCAGTTACTCGGAGGGGAACGAGCAGTACTTC. The chain links TRBV6-2 or TRBV6-3 to TRBJ2-7; D might be TRBD2 (6 bases). Trimming took 0 bases from V and 5 from J, leaving 8 bases between them. The CDR3 covers 13 residues. Germline V gene sequence: CDR1 MNHEY, CDR2 SVGEGT.

The table lists this clonotype with a few counts. This sequence joins TRBV30 and TRBJ2-1; TRBD2 aligns across 15 bases. CDR3 length: 18 residues. Germline V gene lookup returns CDR1 GTSNPN and CDR2 SVGIG (reference sequence). The trim removed 3 bases at V and 6 bases at J, leaving 12 bases unmatched. Written as DNA, the CDR3 is TGTGCCTGGAGGGCTGTCCTCGGGACTAGCGGGGGGCGCAATGAGCAGTTCTTC. Protein: CAWRAVLGTSGGRNEQFF.

This clonotype was detected a few times. The rearrangement uses TRBV11-1 and TRBJ2-1; TRBD2 agrees at 11 bases. The CDR3 runs 18 residues. The germline V gene encodes CDR1 SGHAT and CDR2 FQDESV (reference sequence). The junction had 13 bases not matched to a gene; V was cut back by 1 base and J by 8 bases. CDR3 nucleotide sequence: TGTGCCAGCAGCTTAGATAGCTTTAGCGGGGGGGACCCCGATGAGCAGTTCTTC. Translated: CASSLDSFSGGDPDEQFF.

The table lists this clonotype with many counts. The chain employs TRBV6-2 or TRBV6-3 and TRBJ2-5, with D unclear. Germline V lookup: CDR1 MNHEY, CDR2 SVGEGT. Trimming left V 6 bases short and J 6 bases short, with 8 bases between. The CDR3 covers 11 residues. The CDR3 DNA reads TGTGCCAGCAGCCCGACGAAGACCCAGTACTTC. Residues: CASSPTKTQYF.

This clonotype was seen repeatedly, ten times or more. J is TRBJ1-2 and V is TRBV20-1; 7 bases are shared with TRBD1. Unmatched junction bases numbered 15, after V lost 5 bases and J lost 3 bases. The CDR3 contains 16 residues. CDR1 is DFQATT, CDR2 SNEGSKA, per germline (reference sequence). This CDR3 is CSAWGVASTGDYGYTF. CDR3 coding DNA: TGCAGTGCTTGGGGGGTGGCCTCAACAGGGGACTATGGCTACACCTTC.

This clonotype appeared many times. This chain joins TRBV5-1 and TRBJ2-2; D is perhaps TRBD2 (5 bases). The V gene lost 5 bases and the J gene lost 2 bases, with 13 bases spanning the gap. From germline, CDR1 is SGHRS and CDR2 YFSETQ. The CDR3 contains 15 residues. CDR3 loop: CASSRGVRNTGELFF. CDR3 DNA sequence: TGCGCCAGCAGTCGGGGAGTTCGCAACACCGGGGAGCTGTTTTTT. The full variable domain, its missing parts supplied by reference TRBV5-1 and TRBJ2-2, is KAGVTQTPRYLIKTRGQQVTLSCSPISGHRSVSWYQQTPGQGLQFLFEYFSETQRNKGNFPGRFSGRQFSNSRSEMNVSTLELGDSALYLCASSRGVRNTGELFFGEGSRLTVL.

This sequence joins TRBV6-5 and TRBJ1-1; TRBD1 agrees at 7 bases. The ends lost 0 bases at V and 5 bases at J; junction bases unmatched: 15. Germline V gives CDR1 MNHEY, CDR2 SVGAGI. CDR3 length equals 18 residues. The CDR3 DNA follows: TGTGCCAGCAGTTACTCACCTTACCCGTACAGGGGAGAAACTGAAGCTTTCTTT. It codes for CASSYSPYPYRGETEAFF.

A few counts support this clonotype. This chain joins TRBV10-3 and TRBJ2-3, with D tentatively TRBD1 or TRBD2 (5 bases each). Germline V gene lookup returns CDR1 ENHRY and CDR2 SYGVKD. The CDR3 has 16 residues. Trimming shortened V by 4 bases and J by 0 bases, and 14 bases separated the two germline ends. CDR3 bases: TGTGCCATCAGTGGGGGGTGGGGCCCCAGCACAGATACGCAGTATTTT. It codes for CAISGGWGPSTDTQYF.

The table lists this clonotype with a few counts. The genes are TRBV18 and TRBJ2-5; D is ambiguous. The CDR3 is made up of 13 amino acids. V was cut by 3 bases and J by 1 base, with 6 bases left in between. Germline loops: CDR1 KGHSH, CDR2 LQKENI. Written as DNA, the CDR3 is TGTGCCAGCTCACCCGGCGTCCAAGAGACCCAGTACTTC. This sequence encodes CASSPGVQETQYF.

This clonotype has ten or more counts. The rearrangement links TRBV28 to TRBJ2-2, with TRBD1 matching over 7 bases. The CDR3 has 14 residues. V was pared by 10 bases and J by 6 bases, with 11 bases of the junction left unmatched. The germline gives CDR1 MDHEN, CDR2 SYDVKM. In nucleotides, the CDR3 is TGTGCCACCACAGTACTAGGGGGCCCCGGGGAGCTGTTTTTT. Its protein is CATTVLGGPGELFF.

This clonotype was seen a handful of times. CDR3 region: CASSTNRDSYEQYF. Written as DNA, the CDR3 is TGTGCCAGCAGCACCAACCGGGACAGCTACGAGCAGTACTTC. V usage is TRBV11-2 and J usage is TRBJ2-7; TRBD1 matches 7 bases. The CDR3 covers 14 residues. Germline values: CDR1 SGHAT, CDR2 FQNNGV. V lost 5 bases, J lost 3 bases, and 7 bases stayed unmatched.

This clonotype has only a few counts. J is TRBJ1-4 and V is TRBV20-1; 10 nucleotides line up with TRBD1. J gave up 8 bases and V 1 base, and 7 bases lay outside the gene matches. Germline CDR1 reads DFQATT; CDR2 reads SNEGSKA (reference sequence). The CDR3 spans 15 residues. In nucleotides, the CDR3 is TGCAGTGCTAGAGCCCCGGGACAGGGGCCCGAAAAACTGTTTTTT. It translates to CSARAPGQGPEKLFF.

This clonotype occurred many times. The chain joins TRBV4-1 to TRBJ2-2, with D perhaps matching TRBD1 (5 bases). V lost 0 bases and J lost 4, with 15 bases in between. The CDR3 has 17 amino acids. Germline V gene data show CDR1 as MGHRA and CDR2 as YSYEKL. DNA of the CDR3: TGCGCCAGCAGCCAAGATGCTCAGGGCCTGACCACCGGGGAGCTGTTTTTT. It yields the protein CASSQDAQGLTTGELFF.

In its sample, this clonotype was seen many times. The chain uses TRBV29-1 and TRBJ2-2; no clear D gene. This CDR3 is built from 15 residues. The V and J ends lost 4 bases and 1 base respectively, with 13 bases between them. Germline CDR1 SQVTM, CDR2 ANQGSEA. CDR3 in DNA: TGCAGCGTTGTCTTAAGGCGGCAGAACACCGGGGAGCTGTTTTTT. Its protein product is CSVVLRRQNTGELFF.

This clonotype showed up just a few times. This chain links TRBV27 with TRBJ2-3; D assignment may be TRBD1 or TRBD2 (5 bases each). Germline CDR1 reads MNHEY; CDR2 reads SMNVEV (reference sequence). The CDR3 has 16 residues. V gave up 2 bases and J gave up 2 bases, with 14 bases separating them. The CDR3 DNA follows: TGTGCCAGCAGTTTAAGGGTCGGGACCAACACAGATACGCAGTATTTT. Protein: CASSLRVGTNTDTQYF.

This clonotype was counted a few times. The DNA of the CDR3 is TGTGCCAGCAGTGTGGACAGGGGTTACGAGCAGTACTTC. The encoded protein is CASSVDRGYEQYF. J is TRBJ2-7 and V is TRBV6-4; 9 bases agree with TRBD1. CDR1 and CDR2 from the germline V gene are MRHNA and SNTAGT. This CDR3 contains 13 residues. V lost 4 bases to trimming and J lost 4 bases; unmatched junction nucleotides: 2.

This clonotype was detected a few times. The chain uses TRBV11-2 and TRBJ1-2; 12 bases agree with TRBD1. V shed 5 bases and J 4 bases; nucleotides not matched to a gene: 2. Per the germline V gene, CDR1 is SGHAT and CDR2 is FQNNGV. The CDR3 extends over 14 amino acids. CDR3 DNA: TGTGCCAGCAGCCCGGGACAGGGGGCCTATGGCTACACCTTC. This codes for CASSPGQGAYGYTF.

This sequence joins TRBV7-2 and TRBJ1-1, with D possibly matching TRBD1 (5 bases). Per germline, CDR1 SGHTA and CDR2 FQGNSA. The CDR3 runs 15 residues. With 4 bases removed from V and 1 base from J, the gap between germline ends came to 13 bases. For the CDR3, the DNA is TGTGCCAGCAGCTCAAGGGGAGGATGGAACACTGAAGCTTTCTTT. Translated, it gives CASSSRGGWNTEAFF.